The 22 T cell receptor beta chains in this list originate from one sample, sequenced in a study of cytomegalovirus exposure and HLA in healthy donors. Vbeta (60) and Jbeta (13) primers were used in the PCR. Clones were sequenced by immunoSEQ multiplex PCR, and TCRdb holds only the in-frame ones, with some missing. This table holds 85,000 to 110,000 clones. The sample comprised PBMCs. The receptors were sampled from a man aged 40-55 years in good health and CMV-seronegative.

The chain is built from TRBV9 and TRBJ2-7; D may be TRBD2 (6 bases). Germline CDR1 reads SGDLS; CDR2 reads YYNGEE. V lost 4 bases and J lost 1, with 12 bases in between. The CDR3 consists of 14 residues. CDR3 residues: CASSSRRGSYEQYF. The CDR3 DNA sequence: TGTGCCAGCAGCTCCCGGAGGGGATCCTACGAGCAGTACTTC.

J is TRBJ1-3 and V is TRBV30; D ambiguous. Looked up from germline, CDR1 is GTSNPN and CDR2 is SVGIG (reference sequence). V was cut by 3 bases and J by 0 bases, with 9 bases left in between. The CDR3 is 14 amino acids. The CDR3 region is CAWSWRISGNTIYF. In DNA, the CDR3 is TGTGCCTGGAGCTGGAGGATCTCTGGAAACACCATATATTTT.

V usage is TRBV7-6 and J usage is TRBJ1-1; D is unresolved. Trimming removed 4 bases at V and 1 base at J, with 10 bases between. The CDR3 consists of 14 residues. Germline loops: CDR1 SGHVS, CDR2 FNYEAQ. The CDR3 nucleotides are TGTGCCAGCAGCTCCGGACTGAAGAACACTGAAGCTTTCTTT. Protein sequence: CASSSGLKNTEAFF.

The gene calls are TRBV7-9 and TRBJ1-1; TRBD1 aligns across 7 bases. The J segment lost 5 bases and the V segment lost 7 bases, leaving 19 bases of the junction unmatched. Germline loops: CDR1 SEHNR, CDR2 FQNEAQ (reference sequence). The length of the CDR3 is 17 residues. The CDR3 DNA reads TGTGCCAGCACCCCCGGTTTCAGTTCAGGGGGGAAAACTGAAGCTTTCTTT. Its protein is CASTPGFSSGGKTEAFF.

The chain uses TRBV5-1 and TRBJ2-7; 8 nucleotides match TRBD2. This CDR3 is 14 amino acids long. The J segment lost 3 bases and the V segment lost 0 bases, leaving 2 bases of the junction unmatched. The germline V gene encodes CDR1 SGHRS and CDR2 YFSETQ. The CDR3 loop is CASSLAGLDYEQYF. CDR3 DNA sequence: TGCGCCAGCAGCTTGGCGGGACTAGACTACGAGCAGTACTTC.

The CDR3 protein is CASGRQGPNEQFF. The CDR3 nucleotides read TGTGCCAGTGGGAGACAGGGGCCCAATGAGCAGTTCTTC. The V and J genes are TRBV19 and TRBJ2-1; 8 bases match TRBD1. The V gene end was trimmed by 8 bases and the J gene end by 6 bases; junction bases not matched to a gene: 6. Germline V lookup: CDR1 LNHDA, CDR2 SQIVND (reference sequence). The CDR3 is 13 residues long.

The DNA of the CDR3 is TGTGCCAGCAGCCCGAAACGAACAGGGCTTATCGCTGAAGCTTTCTTT. It codes for CASSPKRTGLIAEAFF. The genes are TRBV7-2 and TRBJ1-1; maybe TRBD1 (6 bases). This CDR3 is 16 amino acids long. The germline V and J ends were trimmed by 5 bases and 6 bases, with 22 bases remaining between them. Per the germline V gene, CDR1 is SGHTA and CDR2 is FQGNSA.

V usage is TRBV27 and J usage is TRBJ2-3; D is ambiguous. V dropped 1 base and J dropped 5 bases, with 13 bases sitting between them. The CDR3 loop spans 15 amino acids. Germline V gene sequence: CDR1 MNHEY, CDR2 SMNVEV (reference sequence). This chain's CDR3 is CASSLLVSVKDTQYF. For the CDR3, the DNA is TGTGCCAGCAGTTTATTGGTCAGCGTAAAAGATACGCAGTATTTT.

The rearrangement uses TRBV11-2 and TRBJ2-7; TRBD2 is a possible D gene (6 bases). CDR1 and CDR2 from the germline V gene are SGHAT and FQNNGV. The ends were cut back, 1 base at V and 2 bases at J, with 9 bases in the middle. There are 14 residues in the CDR3. DNA of the CDR3: TGTGCCAGCAGCTTAGGCGGGAACACCTACGAGCAGTACTTC. Its protein is CASSLGGNTYEQYF.

The chain couples TRBV5-1 to TRBJ2-3; D is unresolved. The germline CDR1 and CDR2 sequences are SGHRS and YFSETQ. This CDR3 spans 13 amino acids. The V and J ends lost 1 base and 3 bases respectively, with 6 bases between them. The DNA of the CDR3 is TGCGCCAGCAGCTTGCTCAGAACAGATACGCAGTATTTT. Encoded protein: CASSLLRTDTQYF.

V usage is TRBV4-1 and J usage is TRBJ2-2; TRBD1 matches at 8 bases. The CDR3 extends over 16 amino acids. Germline values: CDR1 MGHRA, CDR2 YSYEKL. J was trimmed by 6 bases and V by 0 bases; bases with no gene match: 6. CDR3 region: CASSQDQTGAAGELFF. The CDR3 bases are TGCGCCAGCAGCCAAGATCAGACAGGGGCGGCCGGGGAGCTGTTTTTT.

The chain carries TRBV7-2 and TRBJ2-5, with D perhaps matching TRBD1 (6 bases). Germline-derived CDR1 and CDR2 are SGHTA and FQGNSA. The length of the CDR3 is 13 residues. Trimming cost V 5 bases and J 3 bases, with 10 bases left between them. CDR3: CASSLRTEETQYF. In nucleotides, the CDR3 is TGTGCCAGCAGCCTTCGGACAGAAGAGACCCAGTACTTC.

The rearrangement joins TRBV7-6 to TRBJ2-5; the D gene is possibly TRBD1 (5 bases). Germline loops: CDR1 SGHVS, CDR2 FNYEAQ. V gave up 1 base and J gave up 0 bases, with 6 bases separating them. The CDR3 spans 14 residues. In nucleotides, the CDR3 is TGTGCCAGCAGCTTAGGGACAAACCAAGAGACCCAGTACTTC. This sequence encodes CASSLGTNQETQYF.

This chain links TRBV2 with TRBJ1-2, with 8 nucleotides matching TRBD1. After removal of 8 bases from V and 8 bases from J, the junction contained 16 bases not matched to a gene. The CDR3 runs to 15 residues. CDR1 is SNHLY and CDR2 is FYNNEI in the germline V gene. CDR3: CASYAPSRQGNGYTF. The CDR3 DNA sequence: TGTGCCAGCTACGCCCCATCGAGACAGGGGAACGGCTACACCTTC.

This chain joins TRBV7-8 and TRBJ2-5; 8 positions match TRBD2. After removal of 2 bases from V and 5 bases from J, the junction contained 10 bases not matched to a gene. The length of the CDR3 is 16 residues. Germline CDR1 is SGHVS and CDR2 is FQNEAQ. CDR3 DNA sequence: TGTGCCAGCAGCTTATTAGACGGGGGGGCAGGCGAGACCCAGTACTTC. Its protein product is CASSLLDGGAGETQYF.

The chain joins TRBV6-4 to TRBJ2-7; 7 bases map to TRBD1. The junction had 4 bases not matched to a gene; V was cut back by 3 bases and J by 2 bases. The CDR3 sequence is 14 residues long. The germline gives CDR1 MRHNA, CDR2 SNTAGT. In nucleotides, the CDR3 is TGTGCCAGCAGTGAGGCAGGGGGAACCTACGAGCAGTACTTC. Translated: CASSEAGGTYEQYF.

V usage is TRBV30 and J usage is TRBJ2-2, with TRBD1 identical over 7 bases. V shed 3 bases and J 4 bases; nucleotides not matched to a gene: 5. This CDR3 contains 14 residues. CDR1 and CDR2 (germline): GTSNPN, SVGIG (reference sequence). The CDR3 DNA is TGTGCCTGGAGACCGGGACAGAGCACCGGGGAGCTGTTTTTT. This codes for CAWRPGQSTGELFF. The variable domain in full, with the rest retrieved from reference TRBV30 and TRBJ2-2, is SQTIHQWPATLVQPVGSPLSLECTVEGTSNPNLYWYRQAAGRGLQLLFYSVGIGQISSEVPQNLSASRPQDRQFILSSKKLLLSDSGFYLCAWRPGQSTGELFFGEGSRLTVL.

The CDR3 sequence: CASRGGLVWPIDTQYF. The CDR3 coding sequence is TGTGCCAGCAGGGGGGGACTAGTATGGCCCATAGATACGCAGTATTTT. The gene calls are TRBV21-1 and TRBJ2-3; the table names TRBD2, a call not compared with the DNA. TRBV21-1 is a recognized pseudogene. CDR3 length equals 16 residues.

The J gene is TRBJ1-1, the V gene TRBV10-2; 7 nucleotides match TRBD1. J lost 3 bases, V lost 3 bases, and 13 bases had no gene match. Germline lookup yields CDR1 WSHSY and CDR2 SAAADI. This CDR3 spans 17 amino acids. The DNA for the CDR3 is TGCGCCAGCAGTGAACAAACAGGTTCGACAGGGCACACTGAAGCTTTCTTT. Translated, it gives CASSEQTGSTGHTEAFF.

The rearrangement uses TRBV5-4 and TRBJ1-6, with 7 bases lining up with TRBD1. The length of the CDR3 is 15 residues. With V trimmed by 5 bases and J by 6 bases, 8 bases remained unmatched. Germline V CDR1 and CDR2: SGHNT, YYREEE (reference sequence). CDR3 residues: CASSLPGGLNSPLHF. The CDR3 bases are TGTGCCAGCAGTTTGCCAGGGGGGCTTAATTCACCCCTCCACTTT.

The V and J genes are TRBV30 and TRBJ1-6; D gene unclear. This CDR3 has 15 residues. Germline V gives CDR1 GTSNPN, CDR2 SVGIG (reference sequence). V lost 1 base, J lost 0 bases, and 7 bases lay in between. The chain's CDR3 is CAWSGAGSYNSPLHF. The CDR3, as DNA: TGTGCCTGGAGTGGGGCGGGCTCCTATAATTCACCCCTCCACTTT.

The chain is built from TRBV6-1 and TRBJ1-1; TRBD1 matches at 9 bases. The CDR3 runs to 13 residues. Germline CDR1 MNHNS, CDR2 SASEGT. The trim removed 5 bases at V and 7 bases at J, leaving 5 bases unmatched. The CDR3 reads CASSPRQGVEAFF. The DNA for the CDR3 is TGTGCCAGCAGTCCTCGACAGGGGGTTGAAGCTTTCTTT.